This TCR beta chain was obtained from a study of T-cell reconstitution after alpha-beta-depleted transplantation in children. The study, taken as a whole, reports: Several hundred expanded graft clones reportedly were the source of alpha-beta T cells about two months after transplant. Some patients showed high day-60 TCRbeta diversity, which derived from surviving recipient T cells and thymic progenitors. The authors attributed T-cell counts and diversity one year after transplant mostly to newly produced T cells.

TCRbeta library preparation incorporated unique molecular identifiers. TCRdb used MiXCR to reprocess the PCR reads, holding one entry per CDR3 protein. The sample shows 220,000 or so distinct CDR3 sequences, around 7.5% of them seen only once. Germline lookup yields CDR1 LGHDT and CDR2 YNNKEL (reference sequence). The CDR3 has 13 residues. Trimming at V came to 4 bases and at J to 9 bases, leaving 7 bases not matched to a gene. In regard to this clonotype: Antigen specificity is unknown.

The source of this sequence is a male patient younger than 18 who had a stem cell transplant for acute lymphoblastic leukemia, so the T cells may come from the graft donor. Here the sequenced sample was PBMCs, mostly from graft donor cells, taken 180 days after TCRalphabeta/CD19-depleted stem cell transplant. The V gene is TRBV3-1, the J gene TRBJ2-5; 8 bases are a match to TRBD1. The CDR3 sequence: CASSPRGRGAQYF. CDR3 DNA sequence: TGTGCCAGCAGCCCCAGGGGGCGAGGGGCCCAGTACTTC.